This T cell receptor (beta chain) appears in the sequencing data of a study of graft-versus-host responses after intestinal transplantation. Study-wide background: Grafts that recipients had were multivisceral, liver-intestinal, or isolated intestinal transplants. Every transplant recipient was induced with anti-thymocyte globulin, then maintained on tacrolimus and steroids for approximately three years.

The table came from immunoSEQ multiplex PCR; TCRdb's copy has only in-frame clones and leaves some out. Of 25,000 to 35,000 clones in the sample, roughly 87% were seen once. Concerning this clone: Its antigen is undetermined.

Study outcomes and limitations: Across patients carrying graft-donor T cell macrochimerism, allografts held high graft-versus-host to host-versus-graft clonal ratios.

The sequencing here drew on PBMCs, taken around 480 days after intestinal transplantation. The clonotype comes from a human patient who received an intestinal transplant, so some T cells may come from the graft donor.

This CDR3 is CASSDPGLAVLKWYF. CDR3 DNA: TGTGCCAGCAGTGACCCGGGACTAGCGGTCCTAAAATGGTATTTT. The chain joins TRBV6-1 to TRBJ2-3; 11 bases are a match to TRBD2. CDR3 length equals 15 residues. V shed 3 bases, J shed 14 bases, and the junction held 13 bases outside the gene matches. Germline V gene data show CDR1 as MNHNS and CDR2 as SASEGT.